One and the same sample provided the 29 T cell receptor beta chains below, sequenced in a study of CD8 T cells in Susac syndrome. RNA totalling roughly 0.5 to 1 ug underwent reverse transcription with random hexamers. Using its own MiXCR run on the immunoSEQ multiplex PCR reads, TCRdb lists one record per CDR3 protein. The repertoire consists of 40,000 to 55,000 distinct CDR3 sequences, with 80% to 95% occurring once and the leading ten covering roughly 0.4%. Sequencing was carried out using CD8+ T cells from PBMCs. The receptors come from a human donor in good health.

The V and J genes are TRBV5-4 and TRBJ2-3; 8 bases are shared with TRBD2. The V gene end was trimmed by 4 bases and the J gene end by 2 bases; junction bases not matched to a gene: 9. The CDR3 has 16 amino acids. Germline values: CDR1 SGHNT, CDR2 YYREEE (reference sequence). CDR3 in DNA: TGTGCCAGCAGCCCTTCGGCGGGAGGACTCACAGATACGCAGTATTTT. Translated, it gives CASSPSAGGLTDTQYF.

The V and J genes are TRBV11-2 and TRBJ2-7; TRBD2 matches at 9 bases. V was pared by 6 bases and J by 0 bases, with 9 bases of the junction left unmatched. Germline CDR1 is SGHAT and CDR2 is FQNNGV. The CDR3 is made up of 16 amino acids. The CDR3, as DNA: TGTGCCAGCAGTCCCCTAGCGGGGACCGACTCCTACGAGCAGTACTTC. Protein product: CASSPLAGTDSYEQYF.

The chain recombines TRBV27 with TRBJ2-1, with TRBD2 identical over 10 bases. The CDR3 contains 16 residues. CDR1 is MNHEY and CDR2 is SMNVEV in the germline V gene (reference sequence). V lost 5 bases to trimming and J lost 2 bases; unmatched junction nucleotides: 6. CDR3 sequence reads: CASSTRTSGTYNEQFF. CDR3 coding DNA: TGTGCCAGCAGTACCCGGACTAGCGGAACCTACAATGAGCAGTTCTTC.

This chain joins TRBV2 and TRBJ2-1; 8 nucleotides match TRBD2. The CDR3 has 15 residues. Germline values: CDR1 SNHLY, CDR2 FYNNEI. J gave up 8 bases and V 6 bases, and 12 bases lay outside the gene matches. The CDR3 DNA reads TGTGCCAGCAGGACGTCTAGCGGGCCCGTCGATGAGCAGTTCTTC. Translated, it gives CASRTSSGPVDEQFF.

The CDR3 nucleotides are TGTGCCAGCAGCGTAGTGCCAGGGGGCCTAAACACTGAAGCTTTCTTT. Its protein product is CASSVVPGGLNTEAFF. J is TRBJ1-1 and V is TRBV9, with 8 bases fitting TRBD1. The CDR3 runs 16 residues. With V trimmed by 0 bases and J by 2 bases, 6 bases remained unmatched. The germline CDR1 and CDR2 sequences are SGDLS and YYNGEE.

Worth noting for this clonotype: One end of the junction does not line up with germline, which may come from a read error. The chain is built from TRBV7-9 and TRBJ1-1; D possibly corresponds to TRBD1 (6 bases). This CDR3 has 11 residues. The germline CDR1 and CDR2 sequences are SEHNR and FQNEAQ (reference sequence). The CDR3 region is CSGTRRTEAFF. The DNA for the CDR3 is TGCTCGGGGACAAGGCGGACTGAAGCTTTCTTT. The entire variable domain, with the rest obtained from reference TRBV7-9 and TRBJ1-1, is as follows: DTGVSQNPRHKITKRGQNVTFRCDPISEHNRLYWYRQTLGQGPEFLTYFQNEAQLEKSRLLSDRFSAERPKGSFSTLEIQRTEQGDSAMYLCSGTRRTEAFFGQGTRLTVV.

The chain recombines TRBV27 with TRBJ2-7; 9 nucleotides line up with TRBD1. The CDR3 consists of 14 residues. V lost 4 bases to trimming and J lost 3 bases; unmatched junction nucleotides: 4. CDR1 is MNHEY and CDR2 is SMNVEV in the germline V gene (reference sequence). CDR3 region: CASSWGQGNYEQYF. The CDR3 nucleotides read TGTGCCAGCAGTTGGGGACAGGGAAACTACGAGCAGTACTTC.

This clonotype was found once. V and J are TRBV7-8 and TRBJ1-3; D unresolved. Trimming shortened V by 6 bases and J by 0 bases, and 12 bases separated the two germline ends. The CDR3 has 15 residues. The germline V gene has CDR1 SGHVS and CDR2 FQNEAQ. The CDR3 DNA reads TGTGCCAGCAGTCCGGGAGTAGGCTCTGGAAACACCATATATTTT. Residues: CASSPGVGSGNTIYF.

CDR3 sequence: CASSWGDEQFF. DNA of the CDR3: TGTGCCAGCAGCTGGGGGGATGAGCAGTTCTTC. V usage is TRBV7-9 and J usage is TRBJ2-1, with D possibly being TRBD2 (6 bases). The V and J ends lost 4 bases and 8 bases respectively, with 6 bases between them. The CDR3 runs 11 residues. CDR1 is SEHNR, CDR2 FQNEAQ, per germline (reference sequence). Based on the CDR3 plus reference TRBV7-9 and TRBJ2-1, the full variable domain is DTGVSQNPRHKITKRGQNVTFRCDPISEHNRLYWYRQTLGQGPEFLTYFQNEAQLEKSRLLSDRFSAERPKGSFSTLEIQRTEQGDSAMYLCASSWGDEQFFGPGTRLTVL.

The genes are TRBV4-3 and TRBJ2-1; D is unclear. The CDR3 has 12 residues. Trimming shortened V by 5 bases and J by 8 bases, and 10 bases separated the two germline ends. Germline values: CDR1 LGHNA, CDR2 YSLEER. Written as DNA, the CDR3 is TGCGCCAGCAGCGCAACTTGGCATGAGCAGTTCTTC. It encodes CASSATWHEQFF.

The chain combines TRBV7-2 with TRBJ2-7; D is possibly TRBD1 or TRBD2 (5 bases each). The V gene lost 7 bases and the J gene lost 2 bases, with 15 bases spanning the gap. The CDR3 loop spans 14 amino acids. The germline V gene encodes CDR1 SGHTA and CDR2 FQGNSA. CDR3 coding DNA: TGTGCCAGCAACCAGGGACCTCCGGCCTACGAGCAGTACTTC. It codes for CASNQGPPAYEQYF. Full variable domain (remainder filled in from reference TRBV7-2 and TRBJ2-7): GAGVSQSPSNKVTEKGKDVELRCDPISGHTALYWYRQSLGQGLEFLIYFQGNSAPDKSGLPSDRFSAERTGGSVSTLTIQRTQQEDSAVYLCASNQGPPAYEQYFGPGTRLTVT.

V usage is TRBV14 and J usage is TRBJ2-5, with D perhaps given as TRBD1 or TRBD2 (5 bases each). CDR1 and CDR2 from the germline V gene are SGHDN and FVKESK. CDR3 length: 16 amino acids. Trimming cost V 1 base and J 1 base, with 13 bases left between them. The CDR3 sequence is CASSQGRDGGQETQYF. As DNA, the CDR3 is TGTGCCAGCAGCCAAGGTCGGGATGGGGGCCAAGAGACCCAGTACTTC.

The chain couples TRBV29-1 to TRBJ1-2, with 7 bases that match TRBD1. The CDR3 runs 16 residues. The V gene end was trimmed by 3 bases and the J gene end by 2 bases; junction bases not matched to a gene: 12. CDR1 and CDR2 (germline): SQVTM, ANQGSEA. CDR3 in DNA: TGCAGCGTTGAGGGACAGACCTCATACAGAAACTATGGCTACACCTTC. Translation: CSVEGQTSYRNYGYTF.

In DNA form, the CDR3 reads TGTGCCAGCAGCCCCCTGGGGGGTATTTACAACGAGCAGTACTTC. Its protein product is CASSPLGGIYNEQYF. The V call is TRBV14, the J call TRBJ2-7; TRBD2 might be the D (6 bases). Trimming stripped 4 bases from V and 5 bases from J, with 18 bases between. The CDR3 runs 15 residues. The V gene's germline CDR1 is SGHDN and CDR2 FVKESK.

V is TRBV3-1 and J is TRBJ2-7, with TRBD1 matching 9 bases. The germline V gene has CDR1 LGHDT and CDR2 YNNKEL (reference sequence). The junction had 4 bases not matched to a gene; V was cut back by 3 bases and J by 1 base. The CDR3 consists of 15 residues. CDR3 in DNA: TGTGCCAGCAGCCACCCCGGGACAGGGTCCTACGAGCAGTACTTC. Its translation: CASSHPGTGSYEQYF.

The rearrangement joins TRBV19 to TRBJ2-5; D gene uncertain. The CDR3 is 17 amino acids. Trimming pared 4 bases from V and 5 bases from J, leaving 23 bases between. CDR1 is LNHDA and CDR2 is SQIVND in the germline V gene (reference sequence). CDR3 loop: CASSTIDGPPGKETQYF. The CDR3 DNA sequence: TGTGCCAGTAGTACCATCGACGGACCCCCTGGGAAGGAGACCCAGTACTTC.

This rearrangement joins TRBV3-1 to TRBJ1-1, with TRBD1 as a possible D gene (5 bases). The length of the CDR3 is 15 residues. Per germline, CDR1 LGHDT and CDR2 YNNKEL (reference sequence). V lost 0 bases to trimming and J lost 0 bases, with 8 bases between them. The CDR3 here is CASSQEWGMNTEAFF. CDR3 bases: TGTGCCAGCAGCCAAGAGTGGGGGATGAACACTGAAGCTTTCTTT.

V and J are TRBV27 and TRBJ2-7, with unresolved D. The V end was cut by 5 bases, the J end by 0 bases, with 8 bases between. This CDR3 has 13 residues. Germline assignment: CDR1 MNHEY and CDR2 SMNVEV (reference sequence). Here the CDR3 reads CASSLKSSYEQYF. The CDR3 nucleotides are TGTGCCAGCAGTCTTAAAAGCTCCTACGAGCAGTACTTC.

V usage is TRBV9 and J usage is TRBJ2-1, with TRBD2 matching over 7 bases. Germline trimming cut 0 bases from V and 6 bases from J; bases unmatched to any gene: 12. The CDR3 is 17 amino acids. Germline V gives CDR1 SGDLS, CDR2 YYNGEE. CDR3 sequence reads: CASSVADWGRGGNEQFF. CDR3 bases: TGTGCCAGCAGCGTAGCCGATTGGGGGAGGGGCGGCAATGAGCAGTTCTTC.

V usage is TRBV30 and J usage is TRBJ1-1, with TRBD1 as a possible D gene (6 bases). V shed 4 bases and J shed 0 bases, with 24 bases lying between them. CDR1 and CDR2 (germline): GTSNPN, SVGIG (reference sequence). This CDR3 spans 18 amino acids. The DNA of the CDR3 is TGTGCCTGGACCTCTTCCCGGGACATTACGCTCATGAACACTGAAGCTTTCTTT. This encodes CAWTSSRDITLMNTEAFF.

The V call is TRBV5-1, the J call TRBJ2-3; no reliable D call. The V end was cut by 0 bases, the J end by 2 bases, with 7 bases between. The CDR3 totals 14 residues. In germline, CDR1 is SGHRS, CDR2 YFSETQ. CDR3 residues: CASSLGRFTDTQYF. The CDR3 DNA follows: TGCGCCAGCAGCTTGGGCAGATTCACAGATACGCAGTATTTT.

The chain links TRBV2 to TRBJ1-1; D gene uncertain. The CDR3 runs to 11 residues. Deletions cut 8 bases from V and 7 bases from J, with 11 bases between. The germline V gene encodes CDR1 SNHLY and CDR2 FYNNEI. CDR3 in DNA: TGTGCCAGCGGGGAATATCATGAAGCTTTCTTT. This sequence encodes CASGEYHEAFF.

V is TRBV13 and J is TRBJ1-2; D gene ambiguous. The CDR3 length is 15 residues. V was shortened by 5 bases and J by 0 bases, with 13 bases between the two germline ends. Per the germline V gene, CDR1 is PRHDT and CDR2 is FYEKMQ (reference sequence). The CDR3 nucleotides read TGTGCCAGCAGCCCGATAGGGTATTCTAACTATGGCTACACCTTC. Protein: CASSPIGYSNYGYTF.

The chain has TRBV20-1 and TRBJ2-5; a possible D gene is TRBD2 (6 bases). Germline loops: CDR1 DFQATT, CDR2 SNEGSKA (reference sequence). CDR3 length equals 14 residues. V lost 1 base and J lost 1, with 10 bases in between. The CDR3 reads CSARVRETQETQYF. CDR3 coding DNA: TGCAGTGCTAGAGTTCGGGAGACCCAAGAGACCCAGTACTTC.

This rearrangement joins TRBV7-9 to TRBJ2-1, with TRBD1 matching over 8 bases. This CDR3 has 14 residues. CDR1 and CDR2 from the germline V gene are SEHNR and FQNEAQ (reference sequence). V shed 3 bases and J 5 bases; nucleotides not matched to a gene: 3. Here the CDR3 DNA reads TGTGCCAGCAGCTTGGTACAGGGGGACAATGAGCAGTTCTTC. Its translation: CASSLVQGDNEQFF.

This rearrangement joins TRBV11-2 to TRBJ2-7; D is unclear. The germline gives CDR1 SGHAT, CDR2 FQNNGV. The V and J ends lost 5 bases and 3 bases respectively, with 5 bases between them. The length of the CDR3 is 11 residues. This chain's CDR3 is CASSVIYEQYF. The DNA for the CDR3 is TGTGCCAGCAGCGTCATCTACGAGCAGTACTTC. Looking up the rest from reference TRBV11-2 and TRBJ2-7 gives the full variable domain: EAGVAQSPRYKIIEKRQSVAFWCNPISGHATLYWYQQILGQGPKLLIQFQNNGVVDDSQLPKDRFSAERLKGVDSTLKIQPAKLEDSAVYLCASSVIYEQYFGPGTRLTVT.

The V gene is TRBV29-1, the J gene TRBJ2-7; D possibly corresponds to TRBD2 (5 bases). Looked up from germline, CDR1 is SQVTM and CDR2 is ANQGSEA. The CDR3 contains 13 residues. The ends were cut back, 1 base at V and 0 bases at J, with 7 bases in the middle. CDR3 sequence reads: CSVEVGNSYEQYF. The CDR3 DNA reads as TGCAGCGTTGAAGTCGGGAACTCCTACGAGCAGTACTTC.

The chain has TRBV7-7 and TRBJ2-1, with 9 bases matching TRBD2. This CDR3 contains 13 residues. J was trimmed by 8 bases and V by 4 bases; bases with no gene match: 3. Germline V gene sequence: CDR1 SSHAT, CDR2 FNYEAQ (reference sequence). As DNA, the CDR3 is TGTGCCAGCAGCTCCGTAGCGGGAGATGAGCAGTTCTTC. This codes for CASSSVAGDEQFF. The whole variable domain, remainder taken from reference TRBV7-7 and TRBJ2-1, is GAGVSQSPRYKVTKRGQDVTLRCDPISSHATLYWYQQALGQGPEFLTYFNYEAQPDKSGLPSDRFSAERPEGSISTLTIQRTEQRDSAMYRCASSSVAGDEQFFGPGTRLTVL.

V gene TRBV4-1 combines with J gene TRBJ1-2, with D possibly being TRBD1 (6 bases). This CDR3 spans 16 amino acids. Trimming took 1 base from V and 1 from J, leaving 13 bases between them. CDR1 is MGHRA and CDR2 is YSYEKL in the germline V gene. This chain's CDR3 is CASSQAATGYNYGYTF. CDR3 nucleotides: TGCGCCAGCAGCCAAGCAGCGACAGGATATAACTATGGCTACACCTTC.